This T cell receptor (beta chain) was identified during a study of T cells in Graves' hyperthyroidism and ophthalmopathy. General observations from the study: Most thyroid clonotypes expanded above 0.001 were also detected in blood.

This clonotype was found a few times. Its antigen remains unknown. This CDR3 is 16 amino acids long. The junction had 11 bases not matched to a gene; V was cut back by 5 bases and J by 6 bases. Germline loops: CDR1 MNHEY, CDR2 SMNVEV (reference sequence). Disease duration was under 3 months in the ophthalmopathy patients, who also had a Clinical Activity Score of at least 3 and a NOSPECS grade of at least 4. Exclusion of a patient resulted from uncontrolled infection, other autoimmune disease, pregnancy or lactation. The investigators amplified TCR beta CDR3 regions from RNA transcripts. With the HTBI primer set, the TCR CDR3 went through a first round of RT-PCR. TCRdb recomputed calls from the multiplex PCR reads with MiXCR, one row per CDR3 protein. The table records fewer than 500,000 distinct CDR3 sequences, roughly 15% of them present only once.

Sequencing was done on a sample of blood. The receptor's source is a man in his late teens or twenties with Graves' ophthalmopathy. The chain has TRBV27 and TRBJ2-1; 9 positions agree with TRBD2. The CDR3 here is CASSPPLAGSSNEQFF. CDR3 DNA: TGTGCCAGCAGTCCCCCTCTAGCGGGATCTTCCAATGAGCAGTTCTTC.